This passage covers 27 T cell receptor beta chains from one sample sequenced in a study of CD8 T cells in ankylosing spondylitis. TCRdb recomputed calls from the 5' RACE reads with MiXCR, one row per CDR3 protein. The repertoire includes a few hundred thousand distinct CDR3 sequences, roughly 10% of them detected once, and 20% to 25% sits in the top ten. Material for sequencing was blood, either unsorted or a sorted T cell fraction (not recorded which). The receptor source for this set is a male donor with ankylosing spondylitis or in good health (not recorded which).

The rearrangement links TRBV15 to TRBJ1-2, with D unresolved. With 0 bases removed from V and 4 bases from J, the gap between germline ends came to 15 bases. The CDR3 is 16 residues long. Germline lookup yields CDR1 LNHNV and CDR2 YYDKDF (reference sequence). The CDR3 region has the DNA TGTGCCACCAGCAGAGATCAGGCAGACCCGACCTATGGCTACACCTTC. Encoded protein: CATSRDQADPTYGYTF.

This clonotype was counted only a few times. This CDR3 reads CASSLAGLGGGSSQTQYF. Here the CDR3 DNA reads TGTGCCAGCAGCTTAGCGGGTCTGGGCGGGGGATCGTCGCAGACCCAGTACTTC. This chain connects TRBV7-2 to TRBJ2-5; 7 bases agree with TRBD2. The V gene end was trimmed by 0 bases and the J gene end by 6 bases; junction bases not matched to a gene: 16. CDR3 size: 18 residues. The V gene's germline CDR1 is SGHTA and CDR2 FQGNSA.

The rearrangement uses TRBV5-1 and TRBJ2-7; TRBD1 is a possible D gene (5 bases). V was pared by 0 bases and J by 2 bases, with 15 bases between. Germline CDR1 and CDR2: SGHRS and YFSETQ. The CDR3 length is 16 residues. The CDR3 DNA reads TGCGCCAGCAGCTTGGGATATCAAGGGGTCGCCTACGAGCAGTACTTC. This translates into CASSLGYQGVAYEQYF.

This clonotype was counted at least ten times. The chain is built from TRBV20-1 and TRBJ2-5; the D is unclear. Germline V gene sequence: CDR1 DFQATT, CDR2 SNEGSKA (reference sequence). V dropped 6 bases and J dropped 1 base, with 6 bases sitting between them. This CDR3 comprises 11 residues. In nucleotides, the CDR3 is TGCAGTGCAAACTTCCAAGAGACCCAGTACTTC. Translating it yields CSANFQETQYF.

A word on this clonotype: Relative to the germline gene, one junction end is altered; a read error may explain this. The chain recombines TRBV5-1 with TRBJ2-1; TRBD2 aligns across 7 bases. CDR3 length equals 17 residues. Germline CDR1 and CDR2: SGHRS and YFSETQ. As DNA, the CDR3 is TGCGCCAGCAGCTACCCTAGCGGCCCGAGCTCCTACAATGAGCTGTTCTTC. This gives the protein CASSYPSGPSSYNELFF.

In its sample, this clonotype was seen many times. The gene calls are TRBV5-5 and TRBJ2-1; no reliable D call. CDR1 and CDR2 from the germline V gene are SGHKS and YYEKEE (reference sequence). Trimming removed 1 base at V and 6 bases at J, with 11 bases between. This CDR3 comprises 14 residues. CDR3 sequence: CASSLNSYPNEQFF. In nucleotides, the CDR3 is TGTGCCAGCAGCTTGAACAGCTACCCCAATGAGCAGTTCTTC.

The CDR3 reads CSVEVSMGNPYEQYF. The CDR3 bases are TGCAGCGTTGAAGTTTCCATGGGAAATCCCTACGAGCAGTACTTC. The V gene is TRBV29-1, the J gene TRBJ2-7, with D unresolved. CDR1 and CDR2 from the germline V gene are SQVTM and ANQGSEA. The germline V and J ends were trimmed by 1 base and 2 bases, with 15 bases remaining between them. CDR3 length equals 15 residues.

The chain couples TRBV5-5 to TRBJ2-3, with a weak D call TRBD2 (5 bases). The CDR3 sequence is 16 residues long. V lost 5 bases to trimming and J lost 0 bases, with 16 bases between them. In germline, CDR1 is SGHKS, CDR2 YYEKEE (reference sequence). The CDR3, as DNA: TGTGCCAGCAGTGATGGGTTCGGGGATAGCACAGATACGCAGTATTTT. The encoded protein is CASSDGFGDSTDTQYF.

This clonotype was picked up a small number of times. This rearrangement joins TRBV3-1 to TRBJ2-1, with 14 bases that match TRBD2. Germline assignment: CDR1 LGHDT and CDR2 YNNKEL (reference sequence). The CDR3 is 19 residues long. V lost 2 bases, J lost 0 bases, and 6 bases stayed unmatched. CDR3 sequence reads: CASSQRTSGGPSSYNEQFF. For the CDR3, the DNA is TGTGCCAGCAGCCAAAGGACTAGCGGGGGGCCCAGCTCCTACAATGAGCAGTTCTTC.

This clonotype showed up just a few times. The chain employs TRBV6-5 and TRBJ1-3; D remains unclear. In germline, CDR1 is MNHEY, CDR2 SVGAGI. This CDR3 spans 12 amino acids. V shed 6 bases and J shed 8 bases, with 11 bases lying between them. CDR3 sequence: CASRSPPDTIYF. CDR3 in DNA: TGTGCCAGCAGATCCCCGCCTGACACCATATATTTT.

This clonotype was seen at least ten times. The gene calls are TRBV7-9 and TRBJ2-4; D is ambiguous. Germline lookup yields CDR1 SEHNR and CDR2 FQNEAQ (reference sequence). V was shortened by 5 bases and J by 7 bases, with 9 bases between the two germline ends. This CDR3 has 12 amino acids. The CDR3 nucleotides are TGTGCCAGCAGCGGCCAGAGGAACATTCAGTACTTC. This encodes CASSGQRNIQYF.

The chain couples TRBV5-1 to TRBJ1-1; no definite D call. This CDR3 comprises 15 residues. Germline CDR1 reads SGHRS; CDR2 reads YFSETQ. Trimming removed 2 bases from V and 1 base from J, with 12 bases in between. The CDR3: CASSFGPSANTEAFF. Here the CDR3 DNA reads TGCGCCAGCAGCTTTGGACCCTCGGCGAACACTGAAGCTTTCTTT.

There are many counts of this clonotype. The chain has TRBV5-1 and TRBJ2-3, with 9 bases identical to TRBD2. The CDR3 spans 14 residues. Germline CDR1 is SGHRS and CDR2 is YFSETQ. V dropped 8 bases and J dropped 5; count of bases not matched to a gene: 9. The CDR3 loop is CASKPGLAGDTQYF. DNA for the CDR3: TGCGCCAGTAAACCGGGACTAGCAGGAGATACGCAGTATTTT.

This clonotype came up many times. The chain employs TRBV25-1 and TRBJ2-3, with 10 positions matching TRBD2. Germline V CDR1 and CDR2: MGHDK, SYGVNS. The CDR3 is 17 residues long. J gave up 3 bases and V 1 base, and 7 bases lay outside the gene matches. Here the CDR3 reads CASSEWSGGAGTDTQYF. As DNA, the CDR3 is TGTGCCAGCAGTGAATGGAGCGGGGGGGCCGGGACAGATACGCAGTATTTT.

This clonotype was seen at least ten times. This sequence joins TRBV21-1 and TRBJ2-7; TRBD2, the D gene given by the table, was not confirmed from the DNA. TRBV21-1 is termed a pseudogene. The CDR3 consists of 15 residues. For the CDR3, the DNA is TGTGCCAGCAGCAAGTTGTCTAGCGGGGCCTACGAGCAGTACTTC. Translating it yields CASSKLSSGAYEQYF.

This clonotype was observed many times. The CDR3 loop is CASTRADTPDTQYF. The CDR3 nucleotides are TGTGCCAGCACAAGGGCAGATACCCCCGATACGCAGTATTTT. V is TRBV12-3 or TRBV12-4 and J is TRBJ2-3, with unresolved D. CDR3 length equals 14 residues. Trimming took 7 bases from V and 6 from J, leaving 17 bases between them.

This clonotype was found many times. The V and J genes are TRBV27 and TRBJ2-1; 9 bases match TRBD2. Germline V CDR1 and CDR2: MNHEY, SMNVEV (reference sequence). The CDR3 extends over 15 amino acids. V lost 5 bases, J lost 7 bases, and 9 bases stayed unmatched. The CDR3 is CASSPPGLASNEQFF. CDR3 bases: TGTGCCAGCAGTCCGCCAGGACTAGCGTCTAATGAGCAGTTCTTC.

This clonotype was picked up a small number of times. V and J are TRBV5-1 and TRBJ2-3, with 8 bases fitting TRBD2. This CDR3 region has 16 residues. The germline V gene encodes CDR1 SGHRS and CDR2 YFSETQ. V lost 4 bases, J lost 2 bases, and 9 bases stayed unmatched. The CDR3 spells CASSQLADGFTDTQYF. DNA of the CDR3: TGCGCCAGCAGCCAACTAGCGGACGGCTTCACAGATACGCAGTATTTT.

This chain joins TRBV7-2 and TRBJ1-1, with a possible D match to TRBD1 (5 bases). V lost 3 bases to trimming and J lost 8 bases, with 13 bases between them. This CDR3 contains 13 residues. The V gene's germline CDR1 is SGHTA and CDR2 FQGNSA. CDR3 sequence (DNA): TGTGCCAGCAGCTTTGAGGTCGACAGAGAAGCTTTCTTT. It translates to CASSFEVDREAFF.

In this sample, this clonotype turned up many times. V and J are TRBV27 and TRBJ2-7; 7 nucleotides match TRBD1. The CDR3 totals 14 residues. The germline V gene encodes CDR1 MNHEY and CDR2 SMNVEV (reference sequence). J was trimmed by 7 bases and V by 4 bases; bases with no gene match: 10. CDR3 loop: CASSSLGQAWEQYF. The CDR3 DNA reads as TGTGCCAGCAGTTCTCTAGGACAGGCGTGGGAGCAGTACTTC.

This clonotype was seen more than once but under ten times. The chain recombines TRBV20-1 with TRBJ2-5; TRBD2 agrees at 11 bases. With 6 bases clipped from V and 5 bases from J, the junction kept 17 bases outside the gene matches. This CDR3 contains 17 residues. CDR1 is DFQATT and CDR2 is SNEGSKA in the germline V gene (reference sequence). This chain's CDR3 is CSAKSPLGLAAGETQYF. In nucleotides, the CDR3 is TGCAGTGCGAAGAGCCCCCTGGGACTAGCGGCCGGTGAGACCCAGTACTTC.

This clonotype was counted many times. The chain has TRBV7-6 and TRBJ1-4, with 7 bases that match TRBD1. The V gene's germline CDR1 is SGHVS and CDR2 FNYEAQ. Trimming cost V 5 bases and J 3 bases; bases outside gene matches: 9. The length of the CDR3 is 16 residues. The CDR3 coding sequence is TGTGCCAGCAGCGCGACAGGGACCGGGGCTAATGAAAAACTGTTTTTT. Protein product: CASSATGTGANEKLFF.

This clonotype was counted only a few times. The chain links TRBV20-1 to TRBJ2-5, with TRBD2 as a possible D gene (6 bases). V lost 6 bases and J 3 bases, leaving 14 bases between the germline ends. This CDR3 is built from 13 residues. Germline-derived CDR1 and CDR2 are DFQATT and SNEGSKA (reference sequence). The DNA of the CDR3 is TGCAGTGCCGAGTCGCGGGGAGAAGAGACCCAGTACTTC. Translated: CSAESRGEETQYF.

This clonotype was picked up many times. The chain has TRBV5-1 and TRBJ2-3, with TRBD2 as a possible D gene (6 bases). From germline, CDR1 is SGHRS and CDR2 YFSETQ. The V and J ends lost 4 bases and 1 base respectively, with 13 bases between them. The CDR3 sequence is 15 residues long. CDR3 loop: CASSPRRGGTDTQYF. The CDR3, as DNA: TGCGCCAGCAGCCCCAGGCGCGGGGGCACAGATACGCAGTATTTT.

The table lists this clonotype with many counts. The CDR3 DNA is TGTGCCAGCAGCTTAAACGGGGGGGGTGAAAAACTGTTTTTT. It specifies CASSLNGGGEKLFF. The chain combines TRBV7-2 with TRBJ1-4; possible D gene TRBD1, 5 bases. From germline, CDR1 is SGHTA and CDR2 FQGNSA. The CDR3 runs to 14 residues. Trimming removed 2 bases at V and 7 bases at J, with 11 bases between. Together with reference TRBV7-2 and TRBJ1-4, the CDR3 gives the full variable domain: GAGVSQSPSNKVTEKGKDVELRCDPISGHTALYWYRQSLGQGLEFLIYFQGNSAPDKSGLPSDRFSAERTGGSVSTLTIQRTQQEDSAVYLCASSLNGGGEKLFFGSGTQLSVL.

This clonotype showed up many times. This chain uses TRBV2 with TRBJ1-6, with 7 bases that match TRBD1. The CDR3 consists of 17 residues. V shed 5 bases, J shed 0 bases, and the junction held 7 bases outside the gene matches. CDR1 and CDR2 from the germline V gene are SNHLY and FYNNEI. The CDR3 DNA sequence: TGTGCCAGCAGTAACGACAGGGAGAGCTCCTATAATTCACCCCTCCACTTT. Translated, it gives CASSNDRESSYNSPLHF.

This clonotype appeared many times. The J gene is TRBJ2-3, the V gene TRBV28; 12 nucleotides line up with TRBD2. V was clipped by 6 bases and J by 3 bases; unmatched bases: 4. CDR3 length: 15 amino acids. Germline V gene sequence: CDR1 MDHEN, CDR2 SYDVKM. CDR3 bases: TGTGCCAGCAGCCTAGGGACTAGCGGGACAGATACGCAGTATTTT. Translation gives CASSLGTSGTDTQYF.